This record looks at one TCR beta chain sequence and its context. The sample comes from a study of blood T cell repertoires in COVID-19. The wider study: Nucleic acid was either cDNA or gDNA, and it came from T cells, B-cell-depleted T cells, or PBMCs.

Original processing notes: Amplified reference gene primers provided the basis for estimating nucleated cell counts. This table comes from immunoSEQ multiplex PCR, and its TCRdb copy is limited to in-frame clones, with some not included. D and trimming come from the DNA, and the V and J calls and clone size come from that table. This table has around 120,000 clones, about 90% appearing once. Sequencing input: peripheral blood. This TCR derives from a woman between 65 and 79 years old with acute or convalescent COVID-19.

CDR3 sequence reads: CASTLGTSTTEAFF. The CDR3 DNA reads TGTGCCAGCACCCTAGGGACATCTACGACTGAAGCTTTCTTT. V and J are TRBV6-5 and TRBJ1-1; perhaps TRBD1 as D (6 bases). Germline lookup yields CDR1 MNHEY and CDR2 SVGAGI. The CDR3 has 14 residues. Trimming removed 7 bases from V and 5 bases from J, with 17 bases in between.